Listed below are T cell receptor beta chains from one sample, sequenced in a study of PD-1 blockade in classical Hodgkin lymphoma. Here immunoSEQ multiplex PCR was the method, and the copy in TCRdb shows in-frame clones only, minus some. The profile shows 70,000 or so clones, over 90% of them singletons. The sequencing input was peripheral blood mononuclear cells (PBMCs). These receptors came from a human donor with classical Hodgkin lymphoma. Both conserved end residues are part of each CDR3. A D gene is named only where the DNA matches it firmly. Rows give clone size only sometimes, using once, few, many, or a class for an expanded clone.

cdr3_nt: TGTGCCAGCAGGGGCCCCCCGGACGAGCAGTACTTC; cdr3_aa: CASRGPPDEQYF; d_call: NA; j_call: TRBJ2-7; v_call: TRBV6-1; clone_size: few
cdr3_nt: TGTGCCAGCAGCAAACAGGGAGCCCACGAGCAGTACTTC; cdr3_aa: CASSKQGAHEQYF; d_call: NA; j_call: TRBJ2-7; v_call: TRBV6-5; clone_size: NA
cdr3_nt: TGTGCCAGCAGCCAAGACAGGGGGAGCAATCAGCCCCAGCATTTT; cdr3_aa: CASSQDRGSNQPQHF; d_call: TRBD1; j_call: TRBJ1-5; v_call: TRBV4-2; clone_size: NA
cdr3_nt: TGTGCCAGCTTCCTACAGGGGGCGGGAAACACCATATATTTT; cdr3_aa: CASFLQGAGNTIYF; d_call: TRBD1; j_call: TRBJ1-3; v_call: TRBV6-1; clone_size: NA
cdr3_nt: TGTGCCTGGAGTGAAGCGGAAAAACTGTTTTTT; cdr3_aa: CAWSEAEKLFF; d_call: NA; j_call: TRBJ1-4; v_call: TRBV30; clone_size: NA
cdr3_nt: TGTGCCAGCAGCTTGGTTGGGGACAGCCGATACAATGAGCAGTTCTTC; cdr3_aa: CASSLVGDSRYNEQFF; d_call: TRBD1; j_call: TRBJ2-1; v_call: TRBV5-8; clone_size: NA
cdr3_nt: TGTGCCAGCAGCTTACTTGCACCGAACACTGAAGCTTTCTTT; cdr3_aa: CASSLLAPNTEAFF; d_call: NA; j_call: TRBJ1-1; v_call: TRBV7-9; clone_size: NA
cdr3_nt: TGTGCCAGCAGTCAAGGACTAGCGGGGGGGCAAGAGACCCAGTACTTC; cdr3_aa: CASSQGLAGGQETQYF; d_call: TRBD2; j_call: TRBJ2-5; v_call: TRBV13; clone_size: NA
cdr3_nt: TGTGCCAGCAGCCCGACGAGGACCGCTAGCACAGATACGCAGTATTTT; cdr3_aa: CASSPTRTASTDTQYF; d_call: NA; j_call: TRBJ2-3; v_call: TRBV7-2; clone_size: NA
cdr3_nt: TGTGCCAGCAGCGGGACAGGAGGAGGCACCGGGGAGCTGTTTTTT; cdr3_aa: CASSGTGGGTGELFF; d_call: TRBD1; j_call: TRBJ2-2; v_call: TRBV2; clone_size: NA
cdr3_nt: TGTGCCAGCAGTGACCCCGTTGAGGAAAAACTGTTTTTT; cdr3_aa: CASSDPVEEKLFF; d_call: NA; j_call: TRBJ1-4; v_call: TRBV28; clone_size: NA
cdr3_nt: TGTGCCATCACGGGCACCATGAACACTGAAGCTTTCTTT; cdr3_aa: CAITGTMNTEAFF; d_call: NA; j_call: TRBJ1-1; v_call: TRBV10-3; clone_size: NA
cdr3_nt: TGTGCCAGCAGTTTTGGGTCCTCCTACAATGAGCAGTTCTTC; cdr3_aa: CASSFGSSYNEQFF; d_call: NA; j_call: TRBJ2-1; v_call: TRBV27; clone_size: few
cdr3_nt: TGTGCCAGCTCAAGACAGGGACTAGTGGAGACCCAGTACTTC; cdr3_aa: CASSRQGLVETQYF; d_call: NA; j_call: TRBJ2-5; v_call: TRBV18; clone_size: NA
cdr3_nt: TGCGCCAGCAGCCAGCCGAGCGGGGCCATGTACGGAAACACCATATATTTT; cdr3_aa: CASSQPSGAMYGNTIYF; d_call: NA; j_call: TRBJ1-3; v_call: TRBV4-1; clone_size: NA
cdr3_nt: TGTGCCAGCAGTGACGGGGCAGGGTGGCGTAGCAATCAGCCCCAGCATTTT; cdr3_aa: CASSDGAGWRSNQPQHF; d_call: NA; j_call: TRBJ1-5; v_call: TRBV2; clone_size: NA
cdr3_nt: TGCGCCAGCAGCTTGGGCAGTCCCTACGAGCAGTACTTC; cdr3_aa: CASSLGSPYEQYF; d_call: NA; j_call: TRBJ2-7; v_call: TRBV5-1; clone_size: few
cdr3_nt: TGTGCCAGCAGCTTGTGGACTAGCGGGGGGGCGAGCGAGCAGTACTTC; cdr3_aa: CASSLWTSGGASEQYF; d_call: TRBD2; j_call: TRBJ2-7; v_call: TRBV5-4; clone_size: NA
cdr3_nt: TGTGCCAGTACAGGATTTGGCGAGCAGTACTTC; cdr3_aa: CASTGFGEQYF; d_call: NA; j_call: TRBJ2-7; v_call: TRBV28; clone_size: NA
cdr3_nt: TGTGCCAGCAGCGTCGGGACAGGGTACAATGAGCAGTTCTTC; cdr3_aa: CASSVGTGYNEQFF; d_call: TRBD1; j_call: TRBJ2-1; v_call: TRBV9; clone_size: NA
cdr3_nt: TGTGCCAGCAGTTACCGGACAGGGGGCGACTCACCCCTCCACTTT; cdr3_aa: CASSYRTGGDSPLHF; d_call: TRBD1; j_call: TRBJ1-6; v_call: TRBV6-5; clone_size: NA
cdr3_nt: TGTGCCTGGAGCGCAGGCGGGAGGGTCTCCTACGAGCAGTACTTC; cdr3_aa: CAWSAGGRVSYEQYF; d_call: TRBD2; j_call: TRBJ2-7; v_call: TRBV30; clone_size: NA
cdr3_nt: TGTGCCAGCACCTTGAGGGTGGATACGCAGTATTTT; cdr3_aa: CASTLRVDTQYF; d_call: NA; j_call: TRBJ2-3; v_call: TRBV7-8; clone_size: NA
cdr3_nt: TGTGCCAGCAGCCATTCTTCCGAGCAGTTCTTC; cdr3_aa: CASSHSSEQFF; d_call: NA; j_call: TRBJ2-1; v_call: TRBV7-2; clone_size: NA
cdr3_nt: TGTGCTAGTGGTCCCCTTCCCTCTACCGCGGGGCGGACCTACAATGAGCAGTTCTTC; cdr3_aa: CASGPLPSTAGRTYNEQFF; d_call: NA; j_call: TRBJ2-1; v_call: TRBV12-5; clone_size: NA
cdr3_nt: TGCGCCAGCAGTGAGTCAAGGGACCACACCATATATTTT; cdr3_aa: CASSESRDHTIYF; d_call: NA; j_call: TRBJ1-3; v_call: TRBV10-2; clone_size: NA
cdr3_nt: TGTGCCAGCAGCCTGGACTCTCAAGGGACCGGGGAGCTGTTTTTT; cdr3_aa: CASSLDSQGTGELFF; d_call: NA; j_call: TRBJ2-2; v_call: TRBV27; clone_size: NA
cdr3_nt: TGTGCCAGCAGCATCTATACTAGCGGGGGGGCGTACAATGAGCAGTTCTTC; cdr3_aa: CASSIYTSGGAYNEQFF; d_call: TRBD2; j_call: TRBJ2-1; v_call: TRBV7-6; clone_size: NA